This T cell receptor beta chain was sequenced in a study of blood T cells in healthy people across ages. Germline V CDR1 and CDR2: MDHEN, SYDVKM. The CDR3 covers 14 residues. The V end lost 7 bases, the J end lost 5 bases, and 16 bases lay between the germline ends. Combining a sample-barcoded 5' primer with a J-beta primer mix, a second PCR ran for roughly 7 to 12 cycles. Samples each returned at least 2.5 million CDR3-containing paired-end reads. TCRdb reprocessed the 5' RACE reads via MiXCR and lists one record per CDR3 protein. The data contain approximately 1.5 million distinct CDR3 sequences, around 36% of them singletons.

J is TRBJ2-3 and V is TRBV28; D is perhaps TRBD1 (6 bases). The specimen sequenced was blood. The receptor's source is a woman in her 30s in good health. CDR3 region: CASTRPRGGDTQYF. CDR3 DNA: TGTGCCAGCACCCGACCGAGAGGGGGAGATACGCAGTATTTT.